These T cell receptor beta chains were read from a single sample in a study of T-cell memory formation after mild COVID-19. TCRdb re-analysed the 5' RACE reads in MiXCR, keeping a single row per CDR3 protein. This sample yields 470,000 or so distinct CDR3 sequences, of which around 19% are seen a single time; around 9.2% belongs to the top ten. Sequences were obtained from PBMCs or a T cell subset sorted from them (not recorded which). The receptor set was obtained from an adult woman who had mild COVID-19 (a few samples of this study predate the infection). Cell type and time point are not known. Both conserved end residues are part of each CDR3. The D gene is left open where the match is weak. The size entry is marked missing in some rows and otherwise reads once, few, many or a size class.

TRBV7-9,few,NA,TRBJ2-7,14,TGTGCCAGCAGCTTACCCGGGAGACCCTACGAGCAGTACTTC,CASSLPGRPYEQYF
TRBV4-1,few,TRBD1,TRBJ1-4,15,TGCGCCAGCAGCCAGACAGGGGACTCGAGGGAAAAACTGTTTTTT,CASSQTGDSREKLFF
TRBV18,few,TRBD1,TRBJ2-3,16,TGTGCCAGCTCACCAAGCTGGGACAGAGGCACAGATACGCAGTATTTT,CASSPSWDRGTDTQYF
TRBV7-9,few,NA,TRBJ2-2,16,TGTGCCAGCAGCCCCCCGGGGGGCCCGAACACCGGGGAGCTGTTTTTT,CASSPPGGPNTGELFF
TRBV12-3/TRBV12-4,few,NA,TRBJ2-7,15,TGTGCCAGCTCCCCCCGAGGGGTCCTCTCCTACGAGCAGTACTTC,CASSPRGVLSYEQYF
TRBV2,NA,TRBD1,TRBJ1-6,15,TGTGCCAGCAGTGATCCGGACAGGGGTAATTCACCCCTCCACTTT,CASSDPDRGNSPLHF
TRBV2,NA,TRBD1,TRBJ2-4,15,TGTGCCAGCAAGGGGACAGGGGGCGGAGAAAACATTCAGTACTTC,CASKGTGGGENIQYF
TRBV3-1,few,NA,TRBJ2-7,17,TGTGCCAGCAGCCAAGAGGTCGCAGGGTTCTTTTCGGCCGAGCAGTACTTC,CASSQEVAGFFSAEQYF
TRBV30,few,NA,TRBJ2-7,12,TGTGCCTACTTCGACACCCCCTACGAGCAGTACTTC,CAYFDTPYEQYF
TRBV6-2/TRBV6-3,few,TRBD2,TRBJ2-4,18,TGTGCCAGCAGCTCCGGGACTAGCGGACCTCTGGCCAAAAACATTCAGTACTTC,CASSSGTSGPLAKNIQYF
TRBV7-3,NA,TRBD2,TRBJ2-3,18,TGTGCCAGCAGCCGAAGGGGGGCCGGGACTAGCGGCCTAGATACGCAGTATTTT,CASSRRGAGTSGLDTQYF
TRBV7-3,NA,TRBD1,TRBJ1-2,15,TGTGCCAGCAGCGACCCGGGACAGGGGGTGGAGGGCTACACCTTC,CASSDPGQGVEGYTF
TRBV6-2/TRBV6-3,NA,TRBD2,TRBJ2-1,15,TGTGCCAGCAGTCCTCGGACTAGCGGGAGGAATGAGCAGTTCTTC,CASSPRTSGRNEQFF
TRBV20-1,NA,NA,TRBJ2-5,15,TGCAGTGCTAGAGATTGGCGGACGCGACAAGAGACCCAGTACTTC,CSARDWRTRQETQYF
TRBV7-9,NA,NA,TRBJ1-2,15,TGTGCCAGCAGCCAAGGACCTTCGAGAGCCTATGGCTACACCTTC,CASSQGPSRAYGYTF